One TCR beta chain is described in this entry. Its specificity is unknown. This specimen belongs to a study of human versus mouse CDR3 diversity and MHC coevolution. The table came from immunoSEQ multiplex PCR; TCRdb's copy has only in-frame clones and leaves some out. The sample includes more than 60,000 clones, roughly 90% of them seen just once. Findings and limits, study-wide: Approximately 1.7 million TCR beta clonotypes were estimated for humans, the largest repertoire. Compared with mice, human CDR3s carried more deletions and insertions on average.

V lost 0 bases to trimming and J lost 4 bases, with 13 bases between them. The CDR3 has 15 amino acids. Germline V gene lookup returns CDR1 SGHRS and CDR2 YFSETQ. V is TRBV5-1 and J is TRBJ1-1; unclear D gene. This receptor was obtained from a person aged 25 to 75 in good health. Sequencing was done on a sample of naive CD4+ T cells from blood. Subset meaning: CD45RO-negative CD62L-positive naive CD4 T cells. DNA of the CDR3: TGCGCCAGCAGCTTGGGAGGAGGGTTCGGCACTGAAGCTTTCTTT. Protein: CASSLGGGFGTEAFF.